The source of this TCR beta chain is a study of cytomegalovirus exposure and HLA in healthy donors. Study conclusions and caveats: Accurate predictions that matched the HLA-A and HLA-B alleles of most subjects were reportedly made from TCR beta sequences.

As concerns this clone: The antigen is unknown.

Those who donated were healthy bone marrow donors. The PCR was carried out with 60 Vbeta primers and 13 Jbeta primers. Repertoires were generated with immunoSEQ multiplex PCR, while TCRdb's copy carries only in-frame clones and drops some. Of around 170,000 clones in the sample, over 75% were seen once. Germline CDR1 is SGHRS and CDR2 is YFSETQ. The CDR3 sequence is 16 residues long. The ends were cut back, 4 bases at V and 3 bases at J, with 20 bases in the middle. The clonotype originates from a man aged 50-60 years in good health and CMV-seronegative. The chain carries TRBV5-1 and TRBJ2-7; D ambiguous. The material sequenced was PBMCs. As DNA, the CDR3 is TGCGCCAGCAGCAGAACAAGGCCCGTGGGCAACTACGAGCAGTACTTC. It specifies CASSRTRPVGNYEQYF.